This T cell receptor beta chain comes out of a study of T-cell reconstitution after alpha-beta-depleted transplantation in children. Preparing the TCRbeta library involved the use of unique molecular identifiers. TCRdb reprocessed the PCR reads via MiXCR and lists one record per CDR3 protein. Of some 220,000 distinct CDR3 sequences in the sample, approximately 10% are singletons; the top ten hold approximately 6.2%. Sequencing was performed on PBMCs from the stem cell graft donor, taken from the stem cell graft. The receptor was derived from a human donor who donated a stem cell graft to a child with acute lymphoblastic leukemia.

CDR3 sequence: CASSSGQGAFREAFF. CDR3 in DNA: TGTGCCAGCAGCTCGGGACAGGGGGCCTTTAGGGAAGCTTTCTTT. The chain is built from TRBV7-9 and TRBJ1-1, with 12 bases matching TRBD1. From germline, CDR1 is SEHNR and CDR2 FQNEAQ (reference sequence). The CDR3 is 15 amino acids. V dropped 4 bases and J dropped 8; count of bases not matched to a gene: 8.